The source of this T cell receptor (beta chain) is a study of Ad26.COV2.S vaccination and SARS-CoV-2 variants. Findings and caveats of the study: Assessments of TCR breadth and depth may have underestimated the total T cell responses. People who got the vaccine or the placebo had similar non-spike TCR breadth.

Treatment defined: around 19 received Ad26.COV2.S at low or high dose, single or two shots; roughly five received placebo; per-sample allocation not given. Specimen acquisition occurred on day 63 following the initial vaccine or placebo injection. As its vector, the vaccine had Ad26, which expressed Wuhan-strain SARS-CoV-2 spike. Libraries were prepared by immunoSEQ multiplex PCR; TCRdb keeps only in-frame clonotypes and omits some of them. This repertoire shows about 350,000 clones, 80% to 90% found once; its top ten account for 3% to 4%. This clone came up once. Its specificity is not known. The CDR3 contains 14 residues. The V gene's germline CDR1 is MNHEY and CDR2 SVGAGI. The germline V and J ends were trimmed by 4 bases and 3 bases, with 10 bases remaining between them.

The source material was peripheral blood, sampled in a trial of Ad26.COV2.S vaccine versus placebo. This clonotype was obtained from a person aged 18-60 years who received the Ad26.COV2.S COVID-19 vaccine or a placebo. The chain is built from TRBV6-5 and TRBJ2-1, with D possibly TRBD2 on 5 matching bases. The CDR3 here is CASSLGLNYNEQFF. The CDR3 bases are TGTGCCAGCAGTTTAGGACTGAACTACAATGAGCAGTTCTTC.